Presented here are 25 T cell receptor beta chains from one specimen sequenced in a study of blood T cell repertoires in COVID-19. The repertoire was sequenced with immunoSEQ multiplex PCR; TCRdb's copy has only in-frame clones and lacks some. The sample consists of some 80,000 clones, around 86% of them appearing once. Sequencing was performed on peripheral blood. These receptors were taken from a human donor in a cohort sampled during active COVID-19.

The V gene is TRBV5-4, the J gene TRBJ2-1, with D tentatively TRBD2 (5 bases). The CDR3 length is 13 residues. Germline-derived CDR1 and CDR2 are SGHNT and YYREEE (reference sequence). The V and J ends lost 6 bases and 0 bases respectively, with 7 bases between them. CDR3 region: CASKGSSYNEQFF. DNA of the CDR3: TGTGCCAGCAAAGGGAGCTCCTACAATGAGCAGTTCTTC. Full variable domain (outside the CDR3, taken from reference TRBV5-4 and TRBJ2-1): ETGVTQSPTHLIKTRGQQVTLRCSSQSGHNTVSWYQQALGQGPQFIFQYYREEENGRGNFPPRFSGLQFPNYSSELNVNALELDDSALYLCASKGSSYNEQFFGPGTRLTVL.

This sequence joins TRBV19 and TRBJ2-7; perhaps TRBD2 as D (5 bases). The CDR3 covers 13 residues. Germline CDR1 LNHDA, CDR2 SQIVND (reference sequence). The V end lost 2 bases, the J end lost 4 bases, and 9 bases lay between the germline ends. In DNA form, the CDR3 reads TGTGCCAGTAGTATATCACGGGGATACGAGCAGTACTTC. Protein sequence: CASSISRGYEQYF. Full variable domain (outside the CDR3, taken from reference TRBV19 and TRBJ2-7): DGGITQSPKYLFRKEGQNVTLSCEQNLNHDAMYWYRQDPGQGLRLIYYSQIVNDFQKGDIAEGYSVSREKKESFPLTVTSAQKNPTAFYLCASSISRGYEQYFGPGTRLTVT.

The genes are TRBV28 and TRBJ2-5, with 8 bases identical to TRBD2. V lost 3 bases and J lost 5; bases outside the gene matches: 5. Germline V lookup: CDR1 MDHEN, CDR2 SYDVKM. The CDR3 is 14 residues long. The CDR3 here is CASSFTGGRETQYF. The CDR3 DNA sequence: TGTGCCAGCAGTTTCACGGGGGGGAGGGAGACCCAGTACTTC.

The table lists this clone with a few counts. The rearrangement links TRBV29-1 to TRBJ1-6, with unresolved D. Germline CDR1 is SQVTM and CDR2 is ANQGSEA. Trimming removed 6 bases from V and 11 bases from J, with 17 bases in between. This CDR3 contains 13 residues. For the CDR3, the DNA is TGCAGCGTCCGGACGTCGGAGGGAGCACCCCTCCACTTT. As protein: CSVRTSEGAPLHF.

This chain links TRBV10-1 with TRBJ2-1; the D gene is possibly TRBD2 (6 bases). With 2 bases removed from V and 3 bases from J, the gap between germline ends came to 20 bases. The CDR3 runs to 18 residues. Looked up from germline, CDR1 is WNHNN and CDR2 is SYGVQD (reference sequence). CDR3 sequence (DNA): TGCGCCAGCAGTGAGAAGTGGGGAGGAAGCGAGTTCTACAATGAGCAGTTCTTC. It codes for CASSEKWGGSEFYNEQFF.

This chain joins TRBV25-1 and TRBJ2-7, with 7 bases fitting TRBD1. There are 11 residues in the CDR3. V dropped 8 bases and J dropped 7; count of bases not matched to a gene: 5. Germline V CDR1 and CDR2: MGHDK, SYGVNS. The DNA for the CDR3 is TGTGCCAGCGCCGAACAGGGGGAGCAGTACTTC. As protein: CASAEQGEQYF.

This clone was seen a handful of times. V gene TRBV7-9 combines with J gene TRBJ1-4; D is unclear. Trimming took off 0 bases at V and 7 bases at J, with 6 bases between the two ends. This CDR3 region has 13 residues. The germline V gene encodes CDR1 SEHNR and CDR2 FQNEAQ (reference sequence). In DNA form, the CDR3 reads TGTGCCAGCAGCTTAGCAGGGAGTGAAAAACTGTTTTTT. Amino acid sequence: CASSLAGSEKLFF.

The CDR3 DNA reads as TGTGCCAGCAGCCCCACTAGCGGGGGGATCTCCTACAATGAGCAGTTCTTC. It encodes CASSPTSGGISYNEQFF. The V gene is TRBV9, the J gene TRBJ2-1, with 12 bases lining up with TRBD2. The CDR3 extends over 17 amino acids. The ends lost 4 bases at V and 0 bases at J; junction bases unmatched: 5. CDR1 SGDLS and CDR2 YYNGEE come from the germline V gene.

The chain combines TRBV30 with TRBJ2-1; 7 bases match TRBD2. Germline trimming cut 1 base from V and 2 bases from J; bases unmatched to any gene: 2. The CDR3 spans 14 residues. Germline CDR1 reads GTSNPN; CDR2 reads SVGIG (reference sequence). CDR3: CAWSGAGAYNEQFF. The CDR3 DNA follows: TGTGCCTGGAGTGGTGCGGGGGCCTACAATGAGCAGTTCTTC.

This clone was seen only a few times. The chain recombines TRBV5-1 with TRBJ1-1, with D hard to call. Germline CDR1 is SGHRS and CDR2 is YFSETQ. Trimming took 4 bases from V and 2 from J, leaving 12 bases between them. The CDR3 contains 14 residues. This CDR3 reads CASSPAAPNTEAFF. The CDR3 nucleotides are TGCGCCAGCAGCCCCGCTGCGCCCAACACTGAAGCTTTCTTT.

The V call is TRBV5-1, the J call TRBJ2-6, with D uncertain. Trimming shortened V by 0 bases and J by 0 bases, and 4 bases separated the two germline ends. The CDR3 has 15 residues. Germline assignment: CDR1 SGHRS and CDR2 YFSETQ. The CDR3 nucleotides are TGCGCCAGCAGCTTGGTGAGCTCTGGGGCCAACGTCCTGACTTTC. Its translation is CASSLVSSGANVLTF.

The chain uses TRBV11-2 and TRBJ1-6; D ambiguous. V lost 4 bases and J lost 7, with 11 bases in between. The CDR3 is 14 amino acids. Germline V CDR1 and CDR2: SGHAT, FQNNGV. CDR3 region: CASSWRVENSPLHF. CDR3 sequence (DNA): TGTGCCAGCAGCTGGAGGGTAGAGAATTCACCCCTCCACTTT. Full variable domain (outside the CDR3, taken from reference TRBV11-2 and TRBJ1-6): EAGVAQSPRYKIIEKRQSVAFWCNPISGHATLYWYQQILGQGPKLLIQFQNNGVVDDSQLPKDRFSAERLKGVDSTLKIQPAKLEDSAVYLCASSWRVENSPLHFGNGTRLTVT.

The rearrangement uses TRBV6-1 and TRBJ1-5; 10 nucleotides agree with TRBD1. V shed 5 bases and J 7 bases; nucleotides not matched to a gene: 8. The CDR3 totals 15 residues. Germline V gene sequence: CDR1 MNHNS, CDR2 SASEGT. This chain's CDR3 is CASSSGGTGDQPQHF. The CDR3 nucleotides are TGTGCCAGCAGTTCTGGCGGGACAGGGGACCAGCCCCAGCATTTT.

The count of this clone is one. The J gene is TRBJ1-2, the V gene TRBV4-2, with 10 bases lining up with TRBD1. The CDR3 is 15 residues long. Germline loops: CDR1 LGHNA, CDR2 YNFKEQ. Trimming at V came to 1 base and at J to 8 bases, leaving 7 bases not matched to a gene. The CDR3 protein is CASSQAGTGEEGYTF. In DNA, the CDR3 is TGTGCCAGCAGCCAAGCCGGGACAGGGGAGGAGGGCTACACCTTC.

This chain connects TRBV5-4 to TRBJ1-2, with D perhaps TRBD1 (5 bases). CDR3 size: 15 residues. Deletions cut 0 bases from V and 4 bases from J, with 13 bases between. Looked up from germline, CDR1 is SGHNT and CDR2 is YYREEE (reference sequence). CDR3 DNA: TGTGCCAGCAGCTTGGAGAACAATGGGGCCTATGGCTACACCTTC. Translation: CASSLENNGAYGYTF.

The V and J genes are TRBV18 and TRBJ2-4; TRBD2 aligns across 7 bases. This CDR3 spans 18 amino acids. Losses at the gene ends were 2 bases for V and 4 bases for J; bases not matched to a gene: 14. CDR1 KGHSH and CDR2 LQKENI come from the germline V gene. The CDR3 loop reads CASSPAAGAGRGKNIQYF. In DNA, the CDR3 is TGTGCCAGCTCACCAGCGGCTGGGGCAGGGAGGGGAAAAAACATTCAGTACTTC.

This clone has more than one count but fewer than ten. The chain carries TRBV2 and TRBJ2-1; 8 positions agree with TRBD2. J was trimmed by 0 bases and V by 2 bases; bases with no gene match: 9. The CDR3 covers 18 residues. In germline, CDR1 is SNHLY, CDR2 FYNNEI. The CDR3 loop is CASSEYLAGYSSYNEQFF. The CDR3 bases are TGTGCCAGCAGTGAATACTTAGCGGGGTACAGCTCCTACAATGAGCAGTTCTTC.

The chain employs TRBV7-6 and TRBJ2-1, with TRBD2 matching over 8 bases. CDR1 SGHVS and CDR2 FNYEAQ come from the germline V gene. This CDR3 is built from 15 residues. Trimming cost V 5 bases and J 4 bases; bases outside gene matches: 7. CDR3 nucleotide sequence: TGTGCCAGCAGCCCCGGGGGGGCGAGGTACAATGAGCAGTTCTTC. Its translation: CASSPGGARYNEQFF.

CDR3 DNA sequence: TGCGCCAGCAGCTCCCTTAGCGGGACTTACAATGAGCAGTTCTTC. Its protein product is CASSSLSGTYNEQFF. The chain links TRBV5-1 to TRBJ2-1; 8 nucleotides align to TRBD2. Germline-derived CDR1 and CDR2 are SGHRS and YFSETQ. The V and J ends lost 3 bases and 4 bases, in that order; junction bases with no gene match: 6. CDR3 size: 15 residues.

This chain connects TRBV30 to TRBJ2-1, with TRBD2 matching over 9 bases. V shed 3 bases and J 10 bases; nucleotides not matched to a gene: 13. CDR3 length: 15 residues. CDR1 GTSNPN and CDR2 SVGIG come from the germline V gene (reference sequence). The chain's CDR3 is CAWSGGAGGPREQFF. The DNA of the CDR3 is TGTGCCTGGAGCGGCGGGGCGGGGGGGCCCCGGGAGCAGTTCTTC.

The rearrangement joins TRBV7-2 to TRBJ2-7; 9 positions match TRBD2. The trim removed 5 bases at V and 3 bases at J, leaving 5 bases unmatched. This CDR3 spans 14 amino acids. Germline CDR1 reads SGHTA; CDR2 reads FQGNSA. This CDR3 reads CASSRLRGGYEQYF. In DNA, the CDR3 is TGTGCCAGCAGCCGTTTGCGGGGGGGCTACGAGCAGTACTTC.

J is TRBJ1-6 and V is TRBV21-1; the tabulated D call, TRBD1, remains unverified against the DNA. TRBV21-1 is annotated as a pseudogene. CDR3 length: 16 residues. The CDR3 protein is CASSKKDRGYNSPLHF. The DNA for the CDR3 is TGTGCCAGCAGCAAAAAGGACAGGGGATATAATTCACCCCTCCACTTT.

J is TRBJ2-7 and V is TRBV11-3, with TRBD2 identical over 10 bases. The J segment lost 3 bases and the V segment lost 4 bases, leaving 15 bases of the junction unmatched. The CDR3 length is 18 residues. The germline V gene has CDR1 SGHNT and CDR2 YENEEA. This CDR3 reads CASSSQGVASGSVYEQYF. In nucleotides, the CDR3 is TGTGCCAGCAGCTCGCAGGGGGTGGCTAGCGGGAGTGTCTACGAGCAGTACTTC.

V gene TRBV24-1 combines with J gene TRBJ2-7; 8 bases match TRBD2. This CDR3 contains 14 residues. Germline V gives CDR1 KGHDR, CDR2 SFDVKD. After removal of 5 bases from V and 2 bases from J, the junction contained 4 bases not matched to a gene. This CDR3 is CATSARAGAYEQYF. The DNA for the CDR3 is TGTGCCACCAGTGCCAGAGCGGGGGCCTACGAGCAGTACTTC.

The V gene is TRBV30, the J gene TRBJ2-2; D possibly corresponds to TRBD2 (5 bases). Germline V CDR1 and CDR2: GTSNPN, SVGIG (reference sequence). V was trimmed by 5 bases and J by 1 base, leaving 11 bases between them. This CDR3 spans 14 amino acids. CDR3 residues: CAWDGNLNTGELFF. The DNA of the CDR3 is TGTGCCTGGGACGGGAATCTGAACACCGGGGAGCTGTTTTTT.